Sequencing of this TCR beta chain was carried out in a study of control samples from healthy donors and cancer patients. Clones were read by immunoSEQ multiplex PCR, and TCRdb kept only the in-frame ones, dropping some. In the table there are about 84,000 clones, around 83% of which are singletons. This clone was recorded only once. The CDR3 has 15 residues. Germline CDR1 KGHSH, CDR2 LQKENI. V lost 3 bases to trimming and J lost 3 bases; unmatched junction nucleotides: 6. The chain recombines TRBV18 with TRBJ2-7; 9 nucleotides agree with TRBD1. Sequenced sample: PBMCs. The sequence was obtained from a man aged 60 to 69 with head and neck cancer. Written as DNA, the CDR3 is TGTGCCAGCTCACCCCAGACAGGGGGTCACTACGAGCAGTACTTC. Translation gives CASSPQTGGHYEQYF. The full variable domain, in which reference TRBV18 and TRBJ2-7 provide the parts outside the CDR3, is NAGVMQNPRHLVRRRGQEARLRCSPMKGHSHVYWYRQLPEEGLKFMVYLQKENIIDESGMPKERFSAEFPKEGPSILRIQQVVRGDSAAYFCASSPQTGGHYEQYFGPGTRLTVT.